Listed here is a single TCR beta chain. The antigen this receptor binds is unknown. Nothing much larger sits one base from this clone, and base qualities are not available. This sample is drawn from a study of persistence of HIV-infected CD4 T cells (dated by TCRdb to about 2020). With respect to the entire study: The median time the participants had spent on suppressive ART was approximately eight years. Peripheral blood samples of up to roughly 200 mL were obtained at multiple time points, with the exception of a couple of participants, for whom leukapheresis was performed at a single time point. Anti-CD3/anti-CD28 stimulation activated a higher proportion of cells, with a lower memory fraction, than antigen stimulation. The study isolated CMV- and HIV-1 Gag-responding CD4+ T cells from ART-treated individuals to examine antigen-driven clonal expansion of HIV-1-infected cells. The clonality of all cells in each sorted population was measured by TCRbeta sequencing, and the clonality of infected cells was measured by proviral sequencing. In the cross-participant TCR cluster analysis, 8 participants were included for CMV and roughly seven participants were included for Gag. Study-wide conclusions, independent of this receptor: Bulk TCR analyses could not be limited to the rare CMV-responding cells that actually contained HIV-1 proviruses. The study involved few individuals and tested only a limited range of antigens. TCRbeta richness in CMV- and Gag-responding cells was significantly lower than in anti-CD3/anti-CD28-responding cells; CMV-responding cells had higher oligoclonality than CD3/CD28-stimulated and Gag-responding cells. A correlation was observed between TCR oligoclonality and proviral oligoclonality within the same sorted populations. Antigen-responding cells were enriched for expanded CDR3beta sequences that were degenerate, which suggests that CD4+ responses to CMV and Gag underwent convergent selection.

The CDR3 runs 15 residues from the cysteine to the phenylalanine. Left in the record is the CDR3 DNA by itself, 45 bases read in frame from the first base. The CDR1 and CDR2 encoded by the germline V gene are MNHEY and SVGAGI. The junction shows trimming of 6 bases on V and 0 bases on J, and the gene matches do not reach 2 bases of it. TCRbeta repertoires were sequenced from genomic DNA with the immunoSEQ hsTCRB assay version 4 in survey mode. Genomic DNA was diluted to about 9.4 ng/uL, using up to about 1 ug per sample for TCRbeta sequencing. Turning to the authors' computational methods: TCRbeta data were analyzed in ImmunoSeq Analyzer 3.0, with diversity computed on productive nucleotide rearrangements. Using the Immunarch R package, lower-bound TCR diversity was estimated with the improved Chao index and clonality was estimated with the Gini coefficient. When different nucleotide rearrangements encoded the same CDR3beta amino acid sequence, each rearrangement was treated as a distinct clonotype. Differential abundance analysis identified TCRbeta sequences significantly enriched in antigen-responding cells relative to anti-CD3/anti-CD28-activated cells. GLIPH2 grouped TCRs by predicted peptide-MHC specificity, both within each participant and across combined participant data sets. Imported from immuneACCESS, the table was reduced by TCRdb to in-frame sequences with V and J called. These copies leave out some clones; in studies compared against another copy, an unresolved V gene accounts for under half, and the cause of the remainder is not known. That table is the source of V, J and clone size, and D and trimming were worked out from the DNA. Recorded for this sample are about 40,000 clones; roughly 90% of them occurred a single time. Approximately 1.3% of the sample comes from the top ten.

The treatment or condition label, read with the paper, signifies: suppressive antiretroviral therapy. As a nonspecific positive control representing the CD4+ T cell repertoire, cells were stimulated with anti-CD3/anti-CD28 magnetic beads. Responding CD4+ T cells were sorted on the basis of upregulation of both CD40 ligand and CD69. HIV-1-infected adults in whom suppressive ART had been started during chronic infection were enrolled as participants. For at least 4 years, participants had undetectable plasma HIV-1 RNA, below 50 copies/mL. To be included, participants needed a CD4+ T cell count above 400 cells/uL and a positive CMV serology. Before stimulation, PBMCs were isolated using density centrifugation and depleted of CD8+ T cells. Stimulation of CD8-depleted PBMCs was carried out for around 19 hours with anti-CD28/CD49d costimulation, CD40-blocking antibody and enfuvirtide, to prevent new infections. Cell sorting was done on a Beckman Coulter MoFlo Legacy or XDP sorter, and dead cells were excluded with propidium iodide. For samples with more than one million cells, genomic DNA was extracted with the QIAamp DNA Mini Kit, and for all other samples the Quick-DNA Microprep Kit was used.

The chain employs TRBV6-5 and TRBJ2-2; 9 of the junction bases match TRBD2. The input for sequencing was CD4+ T cells sorted from PBMCs after roughly 17-hour stimulation, taken from a patient who received antiretroviral therapy. Explained via the paper, the cell subset or site label denotes: CD40L+CD69+ CD4 T cells responding to anti-CD3/anti-CD28 beads, representing the overall repertoire. The receptor comes from an adult man with HIV who was CMV-seropositive. The CDR3 protein sequence reads: CASRLAGSNTGELFF. The DNA is TGTGCCAGCAGGCTAGCGGGGTCGAACACCGGGGAGCTGTTTTTT.